This passage covers 31 T cell receptor beta chains from one sample sequenced in a study of T-cell reconstitution after alpha-beta-depleted transplantation in children (dated by TCRdb to 2016 to 2017). In the paper's terms, the treatment or condition label means: allogeneic hematopoietic cell transplantation with graft depleted of TCRalphabeta T cells and CD19 B cells. Libraries were built with PCR. The sequencing machine was an Illumina HiSeq 2500. To normalize quantification of the TCRbeta repertoire, the TCR libraries were built with molecular barcoding that relied on unique molecular identifiers. The public reads were reanalyzed by TCRdb: fastp trimming at Q25, MiXCR alignment, in-frame beta chains only. Every entry covers one CDR3 protein and lists the most common genes and DNA from its rows. A total of around 580,000 distinct CDR3 sequences appear in this sample, 23% of them only once. The biggest ten clones account for approximately 14% of the sample.

The sample was PBMCs, mostly from graft donor cells, taken 360 days after TCRalphabeta/CD19-depleted stem cell transplant. The source is a boy under three years old who had a stem cell transplant for acute myeloid leukemia, so the T cells may come from the graft donor.

This clonotype was counted at least ten times. This rearrangement joins TRBV28 to TRBJ2-3; 7 bases match TRBD2. The germline V gene has CDR1 MDHEN and CDR2 SYDVKM. The junction had 4 bases not matched to a gene; V was cut back by 7 bases and J by 0 bases. The CDR3 length is 14 residues. The CDR3 sequence is CASNPAGSTDTQYF. The CDR3 bases are TGTGCCAGCAACCCAGCGGGGAGCACAGATACGCAGTATTTT.

There are many counts of this clonotype. The V and J genes are TRBV29-1 and TRBJ2-5, with D hard to call. CDR1 and CDR2 (germline): SQVTM, ANQGSEA. CDR3 size: 12 residues. V shed 6 bases and J shed 2 bases, with 10 bases lying between them. CDR3 loop: CSVEPLQETQYF. DNA for the CDR3: TGCAGCGTGGAACCTCTGCAAGAGACCCAGTACTTC.

This clonotype has ten or more counts. This chain joins TRBV6-5 and TRBJ1-2, with D possibly matching TRBD1 (6 bases). The CDR3 is 14 residues long. In germline, CDR1 is MNHEY, CDR2 SVGAGI. The V end was cut by 5 bases, the J end by 7 bases, with 17 bases between. The CDR3 sequence: CASSTDRRASGYTF. In DNA, the CDR3 is TGTGCCAGCAGTACCGACAGGAGGGCCTCTGGCTACACCTTC.

The chain uses TRBV25-1 and TRBJ1-3; maybe TRBD1 (5 bases). From germline, CDR1 is MGHDK and CDR2 SYGVNS. V was shortened by 0 bases and J by 4 bases, with 13 bases between the two germline ends. The CDR3 is 16 residues long. CDR3 protein: CASSEYHPTGGNTIYF. The DNA of the CDR3 is TGTGCCAGCAGTGAATATCACCCTACAGGAGGAAACACCATATATTTT. Together with reference TRBV25-1 and TRBJ1-3, the CDR3 gives the full variable domain: EADIYQTPRYLVIGTGKKITLECSQTMGHDKMYWYQQDPGMELHLIHYSYGVNSTEKGDLSSESTVSRIRTEHFPLTLESARPSHTSQYLCASSEYHPTGGNTIYFGEGSWLTVV.

The chain is built from TRBV18 and TRBJ2-1, with D tentatively TRBD1 (6 bases). Germline lookup yields CDR1 KGHSH and CDR2 LQKENI. This CDR3 has 13 amino acids. Trimming removed 4 bases from V and 5 bases from J, with 9 bases in between. The chain's CDR3 is CASSRYRDNEQFF. The CDR3 nucleotides are TGTGCCAGCTCACGCTACAGGGACAATGAGCAGTTCTTC.

This clonotype has more than one count but fewer than ten. The rearrangement links TRBV6-1 to TRBJ1-2, with D maybe TRBD1 (6 bases). CDR3 length: 15 residues. V was clipped by 5 bases and J by 0 bases, with 13 bases between them. Germline CDR1 and CDR2: MNHNS and SASEGT. CDR3 nucleotides: TGTGCCAGCAGTAGGACAGCCACTTCTAACTATGGCTACACCTTC. Translation: CASSRTATSNYGYTF.

This clonotype was counted at least ten times. The V call is TRBV20-1, the J call TRBJ2-7; D is undetermined. Germline loops: CDR1 DFQATT, CDR2 SNEGSKA (reference sequence). Trimming shortened V by 5 bases and J by 2 bases, and 16 bases separated the two germline ends. CDR3 length equals 14 residues. The CDR3 reads CSASGTDPAYEQYV. The CDR3 nucleotides read TGCAGTGCTTCAGGTACGGATCCCGCCTACGAGCAGTACGTC.

This clonotype came up many times. This chain links TRBV20-1 with TRBJ2-3, with 7 positions matching TRBD2. Germline V gene sequence: CDR1 DFQATT, CDR2 SNEGSKA (reference sequence). The V segment lost 3 bases and the J segment 3 bases; nucleotides outside the gene matches: 9. This CDR3 has 15 residues. CDR3 in amino acids: CSARVPTSATDTQYF. The CDR3 bases are TGCAGTGCTAGGGTCCCTACTAGCGCTACAGATACGCAGTATTTT.

This rearrangement joins TRBV4-1 to TRBJ2-3; D is possibly TRBD1 or TRBD2 (5 bases each). There are 15 residues in the CDR3. Between the trimmed V and J ends, which lost 4 bases and 2 bases, there was a span of 13 bases. The germline gives CDR1 MGHRA, CDR2 YSYEKL. CDR3 DNA: TGCGCCAGCAGCCCAGGAAGGGGAGTCACAGATACGCAGTATTTT. This codes for CASSPGRGVTDTQYF.

The chain joins TRBV5-1 to TRBJ2-3, with D unresolved. Germline CDR1 is SGHRS and CDR2 is YFSETQ. The CDR3 contains 16 residues. V was shortened by 1 base and J by 1 base, with 13 bases between the two germline ends. In nucleotides, the CDR3 is TGCGCCAGCAGCTTGAATACGGGCCGGGGCACAGATACGCAGTATTTT. It encodes CASSLNTGRGTDTQYF.

This clonotype was counted at least ten times. The chain couples TRBV7-9 to TRBJ1-1, with 7 bases matching TRBD1. The CDR3 contains 15 residues. Germline CDR1 is SEHNR and CDR2 is FQNEAQ (reference sequence). The V and J ends lost 5 bases and 1 base, in that order; junction bases with no gene match: 7. As DNA, the CDR3 is TGTGCCAGCAGCGAGGGACGGACAGGGAACACTGAAGCTTTCTTT. Protein product: CASSEGRTGNTEAFF.

The chain combines TRBV20-1 with TRBJ2-3; TRBD1 agrees at 7 bases. The CDR3 has 14 amino acids. Germline loops: CDR1 DFQATT, CDR2 SNEGSKA (reference sequence). After removal of 1 base from V and 4 bases from J, the junction contained 5 bases not matched to a gene. The CDR3 sequence is CSARGRGRADTQYF. DNA of the CDR3: TGCAGTGCTAGAGGAAGGGGGCGCGCAGATACGCAGTATTTT.

This rearrangement joins TRBV9 to TRBJ2-1; 10 nucleotides match TRBD1. The CDR3 runs to 16 residues. Germline V CDR1 and CDR2: SGDLS, YYNGEE. Trimming at V came to 2 bases and at J to 4 bases, leaving 6 bases not matched to a gene. CDR3 sequence: CASSVRDRGFYNEQFF. CDR3 in DNA: TGTGCCAGCAGCGTTCGGGACAGGGGTTTTTACAATGAGCAGTTCTTC. Based on the CDR3 plus reference TRBV9 and TRBJ2-1, the full variable domain is DSGVTQTPKHLITATGQRVTLRCSPRSGDLSVYWYQQSLDQGLQFLIQYYNGEERAKGNILERFSAQQFPDLHSELNLSSLELGDSALYFCASSVRDRGFYNEQFFGPGTRLTVL.

The chain couples TRBV7-9 to TRBJ2-5; possibly TRBD1 for D (6 bases). The germline gives CDR1 SEHNR, CDR2 FQNEAQ (reference sequence). The V end was cut by 1 base, the J end by 4 bases, with 10 bases between. This CDR3 is built from 14 residues. The CDR3 DNA reads as TGTGCCAGCAGCTTAGTCCAGGGGCGAGAGACCCAGTACTTC. Translation gives CASSLVQGRETQYF.

About this clonotype itself: A clone one base away is much larger, so this may be a read error. V is TRBV5-5 and J is TRBJ2-2; the D gene is possibly TRBD1 (5 bases). The V end lost 0 bases, the J end lost 3 bases, and 15 bases lay between the germline ends. Germline CDR1 is SGHKS and CDR2 is YYEKEE (reference sequence). The CDR3 spans 17 residues. Written as DNA, the CDR3 is TGTGCCAGCAGCTTGGTGTCTTCCAGGGCCTACACCGGGGAGCTGTTTTTT. Residues: CASSLVSSRAYTGELFF.

This clonotype occurred a few times. The genes are TRBV20-1 and TRBJ1-3; no reliable D call. V gave up 3 bases and J gave up 0 bases, with 18 bases separating them. The germline V gene has CDR1 DFQATT and CDR2 SNEGSKA (reference sequence). The CDR3 extends over 17 amino acids. The CDR3 loop reads CSARGFGPLSSGNTIYF. Written as DNA, the CDR3 is TGCAGTGCTAGGGGGTTTGGGCCTCTTAGCTCTGGAAACACCATATATTTT.

This clonotype appeared many times. The junction does not match germline at one end; this may be a read error. V usage is TRBV12-3 or TRBV12-4 and J usage is TRBJ2-1; D is unresolved. The CDR3 runs 11 residues. The CDR3 nucleotides are TGTGCCAGCAGCTTAGTCTATGAGCAGTTCTTC. It translates to CASSLVYEQFF.

The chain carries TRBV10-3 and TRBJ2-7, with 7 bases that match TRBD1. The V and J ends lost 6 bases and 3 bases, in that order; junction bases with no gene match: 8. The CDR3 sequence is 14 residues long. The germline CDR1 and CDR2 sequences are ENHRY and SYGVKD. CDR3 bases: TGTGCCATCAGCCGACAGGGTAGGGGCTACGAGCAGTACTTC. Its protein product is CAISRQGRGYEQYF.

This clonotype has ten or more counts. The chain has TRBV29-1 and TRBJ1-2; no firm D call. There are 16 residues in the CDR3. Trimming shortened V by 5 bases and J by 5 bases, and 24 bases separated the two germline ends. Germline V gene sequence: CDR1 SQVTM, CDR2 ANQGSEA. CDR3 DNA: TGCAGCGTTTTGGGATCGCACTTACTTAAGGAGTATGGCTACACCTTC. Encoded protein: CSVLGSHLLKEYGYTF.

This clonotype was detected only a few times. V usage is TRBV6-1 and J usage is TRBJ2-1; D call uncertain. With 3 bases removed from V and 6 bases from J, the gap between germline ends came to 6 bases. CDR3 size: 12 residues. Germline CDR1 MNHNS, CDR2 SASEGT. The CDR3 DNA sequence: TGTGCCAGCAGTGATGCTCCCAATGAGCAGTTCTTC. Translating it yields CASSDAPNEQFF.

This clonotype was seen a handful of times. V gene TRBV20-1 combines with J gene TRBJ1-4; D is uncertain. This CDR3 is 14 amino acids long. V lost 0 bases, J lost 2 bases, and 7 bases lay in between. CDR1 is DFQATT and CDR2 is SNEGSKA in the germline V gene (reference sequence). In DNA, the CDR3 is TGCAGTGCTAGAGATCTACGCACTAATGAAAAACTGTTTTTT. This encodes CSARDLRTNEKLFF.

The chain employs TRBV11-1 and TRBJ2-1; D unclear. Trimming shortened V by 2 bases and J by 5 bases, and 4 bases separated the two germline ends. The CDR3 is 12 residues long. Germline V lookup: CDR1 SGHAT, CDR2 FQDESV (reference sequence). CDR3 protein: CASSLHDNEQFF. Written as DNA, the CDR3 is TGTGCCAGCAGCTTACATGACAATGAGCAGTTCTTC.

The rearrangement joins TRBV19 to TRBJ1-5; 9 bases align to TRBD1. The CDR3 is 15 residues long. Germline V gene sequence: CDR1 LNHDA, CDR2 SQIVND (reference sequence). J was trimmed by 7 bases and V by 7 bases; bases with no gene match: 11. CDR3 DNA sequence: TGTGCCAGTACCAAATGGGGACAGGGAGGACAGCCCCAGCATTTT. Protein: CASTKWGQGGQPQHF.

The rearrangement links TRBV20-1 to TRBJ2-7; a possible D gene is TRBD2 (6 bases). The germline V gene encodes CDR1 DFQATT and CDR2 SNEGSKA (reference sequence). The CDR3 runs to 15 residues. Between the trimmed V and J ends, which lost 6 bases and 2 bases, there was a span of 20 bases. The DNA of the CDR3 is TGCAGTGCCCTCGACCGGGGGAGGCACCCCTACGAGCAGTACTTC. It specifies CSALDRGRHPYEQYF.

CDR3 coding DNA: TGTGCCAGCAGCTTGCCGCCAGGGATCGTGGATAACTATGGCTACACCTTC. The encoded protein is CASSLPPGIVDNYGYTF. This chain uses TRBV11-1 with TRBJ1-2; weak D call: TRBD1 (5 bases). Germline loops: CDR1 SGHAT, CDR2 FQDESV (reference sequence). Trimming shortened V by 3 bases and J by 1 base, and 18 bases separated the two germline ends. CDR3 length: 17 amino acids. Full variable domain (outside the CDR3, taken from reference TRBV11-1 and TRBJ1-2): EAEVAQSPRYKITEKSQAVAFWCDPISGHATLYWYRQILGQGPELLVQFQDESVVDDSQLPKDRFSAERLKGVDSTLKIQPAELGDSAMYLCASSLPPGIVDNYGYTFGSGTRLTVV.

This clonotype was recorded a few times. V usage is TRBV12-3 or TRBV12-4 and J usage is TRBJ2-2; D tentatively fits TRBD1 or TRBD2 (6 bases each). The CDR3 is 17 amino acids. Trimming took off 3 bases at V and 3 bases at J, with 17 bases between the two ends. The CDR3 sequence: CASSFATGPGDTGELFF. The CDR3 DNA reads TGTGCCAGCAGTTTTGCCACAGGGCCGGGGGACACCGGGGAGCTGTTTTTT.

This clonotype showed up just a few times. V is TRBV6-5 and J is TRBJ2-5; D uncertain. Germline-derived CDR1 and CDR2 are MNHEY and SVGAGI. The CDR3 runs 9 residues. V lost 7 bases and J 5 bases, leaving 2 bases between the germline ends. CDR3 coding DNA: TGTGCCAGCACTGAGACCCAGTACTTC. Translating it yields CASTETQYF.

The table lists this clonotype with a few counts. The rearrangement uses TRBV20-1 and TRBJ2-5, with 15 nucleotides matching TRBD2. Germline loops: CDR1 DFQATT, CDR2 SNEGSKA (reference sequence). Trimming removed 5 bases from V and 2 bases from J; junction bases left unmatched: 3. The CDR3 consists of 15 residues. CDR3 bases: TGCAGTGCTGAAGGACTAGCGGGGGGGCAAGAGACCCAGTACTTC. It specifies CSAEGLAGGQETQYF.

This rearrangement joins TRBV4-2 to TRBJ2-2; the D is unclear. V lost 4 bases and J 1 base, leaving 10 bases between the germline ends. The germline V gene has CDR1 LGHNA and CDR2 YNFKEQ. This CDR3 spans 15 amino acids. The CDR3 DNA reads as TGTGCCAGCAGCCTTGTGTTGGGGAACACCGGGGAGCTGTTTTTT. It specifies CASSLVLGNTGELFF.

The sample holds a few counts of this clonotype. The V and J genes are TRBV29-1 and TRBJ2-1; 8 bases match TRBD2. V was pared by 1 base and J by 10 bases, with 9 bases of the junction left unmatched. The germline V gene encodes CDR1 SQVTM and CDR2 ANQGSEA. CDR3 length: 14 residues. The DNA for the CDR3 is TGCAGCGTTGAAGGCAGGCGGGGGGCAAGGGAGCAGTTCTTC. Its translation is CSVEGRRGAREQFF.

The chain couples TRBV10-2 to TRBJ2-4; 7 positions match TRBD1. The CDR3 length is 15 residues. J gave up 4 bases and V 4 bases, and 7 bases lay outside the gene matches. The V gene's germline CDR1 is WSHSY and CDR2 SAAADI. This chain's CDR3 is CASSGAGGTKNIQYF. The CDR3 DNA reads as TGCGCCAGCAGTGGGGCAGGGGGTACGAAAAACATTCAGTACTTC.